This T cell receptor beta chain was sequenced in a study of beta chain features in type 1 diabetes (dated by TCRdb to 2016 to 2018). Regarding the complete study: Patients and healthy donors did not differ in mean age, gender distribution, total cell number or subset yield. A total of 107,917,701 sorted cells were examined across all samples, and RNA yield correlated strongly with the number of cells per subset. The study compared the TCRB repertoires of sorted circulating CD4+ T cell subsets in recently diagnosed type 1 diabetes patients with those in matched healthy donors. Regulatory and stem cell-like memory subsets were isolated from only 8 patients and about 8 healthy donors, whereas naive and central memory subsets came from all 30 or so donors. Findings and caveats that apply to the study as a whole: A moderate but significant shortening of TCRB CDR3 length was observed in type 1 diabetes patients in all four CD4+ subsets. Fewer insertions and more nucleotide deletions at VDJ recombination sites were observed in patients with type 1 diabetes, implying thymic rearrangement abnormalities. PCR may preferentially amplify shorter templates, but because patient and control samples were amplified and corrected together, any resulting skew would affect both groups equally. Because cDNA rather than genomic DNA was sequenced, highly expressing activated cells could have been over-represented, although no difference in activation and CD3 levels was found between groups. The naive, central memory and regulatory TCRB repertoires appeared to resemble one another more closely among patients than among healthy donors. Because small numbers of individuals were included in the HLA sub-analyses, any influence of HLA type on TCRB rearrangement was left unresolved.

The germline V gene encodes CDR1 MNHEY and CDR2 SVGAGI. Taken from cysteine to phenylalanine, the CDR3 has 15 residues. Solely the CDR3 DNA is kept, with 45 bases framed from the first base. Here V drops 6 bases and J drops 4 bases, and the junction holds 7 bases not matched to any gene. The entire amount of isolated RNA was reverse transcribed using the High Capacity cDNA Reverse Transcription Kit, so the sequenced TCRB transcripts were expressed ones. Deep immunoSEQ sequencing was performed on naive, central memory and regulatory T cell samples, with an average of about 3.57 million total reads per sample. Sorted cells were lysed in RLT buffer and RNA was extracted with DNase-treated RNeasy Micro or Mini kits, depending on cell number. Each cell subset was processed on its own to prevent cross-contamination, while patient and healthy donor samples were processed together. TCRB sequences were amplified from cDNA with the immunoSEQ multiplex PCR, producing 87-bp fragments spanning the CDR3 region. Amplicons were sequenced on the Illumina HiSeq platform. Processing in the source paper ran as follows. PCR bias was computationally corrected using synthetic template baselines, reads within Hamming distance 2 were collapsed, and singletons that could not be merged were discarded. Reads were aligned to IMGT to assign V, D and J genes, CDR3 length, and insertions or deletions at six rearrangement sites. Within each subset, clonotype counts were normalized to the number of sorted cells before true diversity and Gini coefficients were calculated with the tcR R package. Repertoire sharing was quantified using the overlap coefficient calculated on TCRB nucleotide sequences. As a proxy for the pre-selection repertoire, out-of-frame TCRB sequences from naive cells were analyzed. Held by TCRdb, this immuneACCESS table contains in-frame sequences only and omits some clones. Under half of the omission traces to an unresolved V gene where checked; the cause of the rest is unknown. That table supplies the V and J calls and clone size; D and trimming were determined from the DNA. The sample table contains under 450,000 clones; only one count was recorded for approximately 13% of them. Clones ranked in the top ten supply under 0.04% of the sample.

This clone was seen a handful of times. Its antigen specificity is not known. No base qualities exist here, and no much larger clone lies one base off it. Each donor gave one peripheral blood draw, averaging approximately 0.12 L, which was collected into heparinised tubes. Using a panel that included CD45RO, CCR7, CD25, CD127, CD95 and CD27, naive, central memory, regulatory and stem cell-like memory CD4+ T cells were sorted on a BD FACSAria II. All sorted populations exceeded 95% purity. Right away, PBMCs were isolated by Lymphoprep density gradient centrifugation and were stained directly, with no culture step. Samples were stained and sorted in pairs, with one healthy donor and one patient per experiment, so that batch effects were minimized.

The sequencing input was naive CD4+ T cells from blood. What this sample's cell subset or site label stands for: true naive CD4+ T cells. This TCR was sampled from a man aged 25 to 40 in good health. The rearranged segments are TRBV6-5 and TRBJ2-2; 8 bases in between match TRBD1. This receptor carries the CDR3 CASRLQGALTGELFF. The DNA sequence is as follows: TGTGCCAGCAGACTTCAGGGGGCGCTCACCGGGGAGCTGTTTTTT.